Presented here are 7 T cell receptor beta chains from one specimen sequenced in a study of T-cell reconstitution after alpha-beta-depleted transplantation in children (dated by TCRdb to 2016 to 2017). To prepare the library, PCR was applied. Sequencer: Illumina HiSeq 2500. TCR libraries were prepared with molecular barcoding, using unique molecular identifiers to normalize TCRbeta repertoire quantification. The public sequencing data were trimmed at Q25 with fastp and processed into clonotypes with MiXCR by TCRdb, which kept only in-frame beta chains. Records with the same CDR3 protein are collapsed into one entry carrying the most frequent genes and DNA. For this sample the table gives some 550,000 distinct CDR3 sequences, of which 18% were detected only once. The ten biggest clones cover 2.5% to 4% of the sample. Sequences were derived from PBMCs from the stem cell graft donor, sampled from the stem cell graft. The receptors shown here come from a human donor who donated a stem cell graft to a child with acute lymphoblastic leukemia.

This clonotype has just a few counts. The chain couples TRBV20-1 to TRBJ2-3; D is unclear. V shed 0 bases and J shed 0 bases, with 16 bases lying between them. Germline CDR1 and CDR2: DFQATT and SNEGSKA (reference sequence). The CDR3 is 17 residues long. In DNA form, the CDR3 reads TGCAGTGCTAGAGATCGCGAGCGAGCGCCTAGCACAGATACGCAGTATTTT. It yields the protein CSARDRERAPSTDTQYF.

In its sample, this clonotype was seen a few times. The chain recombines TRBV30 with TRBJ2-1; the D is unclear. V gave up 0 bases and J gave up 7 bases, with 4 bases separating them. The CDR3 sequence is 11 residues long. CDR1 is GTSNPN and CDR2 is SVGIG in the germline V gene (reference sequence). The chain's CDR3 is CAWSVVNEQFF. CDR3 DNA sequence: TGTGCCTGGAGTGTAGTGAATGAGCAGTTCTTC.

This clonotype turned up a few times. The V gene is TRBV28, the J gene TRBJ2-3, with a possible D match to TRBD2 (6 bases). The germline CDR1 and CDR2 sequences are MDHEN and SYDVKM. The V and J ends lost 4 bases and 2 bases respectively, with 13 bases between them. This CDR3 contains 15 residues. CDR3 nucleotide sequence: TGTGCCAGCAGTTCCCCGGGAGCGGTCACAGATACGCAGTATTTT. This translates into CASSSPGAVTDTQYF.

This clonotype was observed a handful of times. The chain employs TRBV5-1 and TRBJ2-2; no reliable D call. Germline assignment: CDR1 SGHRS and CDR2 YFSETQ. The CDR3 has 15 residues. Trimming cost V 5 bases and J 1 base, with 12 bases left between them. This CDR3 reads CASSEELLNTGELFF. CDR3 DNA: TGCGCCAGCAGTGAGGAACTTTTGAACACCGGGGAGCTGTTTTTT.

The genes are TRBV29-1 and TRBJ1-1; D not certain. Trimming pared 5 bases from V and 4 bases from J, leaving 8 bases between. Germline V lookup: CDR1 SQVTM, CDR2 ANQGSEA. This CDR3 spans 11 amino acids. The CDR3 DNA reads TGCAGCGTTCATAGCGTCACTGAAGCTTTCTTT. It codes for CSVHSVTEAFF.

In its sample, this clonotype was seen a few times. V and J are TRBV27 and TRBJ2-1, with TRBD1 identical over 9 bases. Germline loops: CDR1 MNHEY, CDR2 SMNVEV (reference sequence). The CDR3 has 12 residues. Germline trimming cut 6 bases from V and 8 bases from J; bases unmatched to any gene: 2. The CDR3 nucleotides are TGTGCCAGCAGAGGACAGGGGCATGAGCAGTTCTTC. Translating it yields CASRGQGHEQFF.

This clonotype was detected ten times or more. The rearrangement links TRBV5-1 to TRBJ2-4; D possibly matches TRBD1 or TRBD2 (5 bases each). This CDR3 spans 17 amino acids. V dropped 4 bases and J dropped 2 bases, with 19 bases sitting between them. CDR1 and CDR2 (germline): SGHRS, YFSETQ. The CDR3 DNA reads TGCGCCAGCAGCCCACCGAACCCCGGGACGCCCAAAAACATTCAGTACTTC. As protein: CASSPPNPGTPKNIQYF.